The rows below give T cell receptor beta chains drawn from one sample of a study of T cells after yellow fever vaccination. TCRdb ran MiXCR on the 5' RACE reads and lists one entry per CDR3 protein. The sample consists of under 500,000 distinct CDR3 sequences, roughly 20% of them appearing once. Sequenced material: PBMCs, taken before the yellow fever booster vaccination. All receptors come from a man aged 18-30 years who received the YFV17D yellow fever vaccine. Each CDR3 is given with its conserved first and last residue. A D gene is named only where the DNA matches it firmly. Only some rows state a clone size, as once, few, many or a class for expanded clones.

.	.	TRBV20-1	TRBJ2-3	TGCAGTGCTAGAGTAGGGGCATGGGATACGCAGTATTTT	CSARVGAWDTQYF
.	.	TRBV4-3	TRBJ1-4	TGCGCCAGCAGCCAAGATAGCAGGGCCAGATGGAATGAAAAACTGTTTTTT	CASSQDSRARWNEKLFF
.	few	TRBV6-2/TRBV6-3	TRBJ2-2	TGTGCCAGCAACGAATTCGGGGCAAAGGAGCTGTTTTTT	CASNEFGAKELFF
.	.	TRBV7-9	TRBJ2-5	TGTGCCAGCAGCTTAGCGATATCCTCGTCCCAAGAGACCCAGTACTTC	CASSLAISSSQETQYF
.	many	TRBV19	TRBJ2-1	TGTGCCAGTAGTATTTTCCAGGTCGGCTCCTACAATGAGCAGTTCTTC	CASSIFQVGSYNEQFF
TRBD1	.	TRBV23-1	TRBJ2-3	TGCGCCAGCAGTCAGTGCTTCCTACGGACAGGGGAGGATCGAGGATTATTT	CASSQCFLRTGEDRGLF
.	few	TRBV5-1	TRBJ1-1	TGCGCCAGCAGCTTGGACGCGCAGAGAGGCACTGAAGCTTTCTTT	CASSLDAQRGTEAFF
TRBD1	few	TRBV7-2	TRBJ2-1	TGTGCCAGCAGCTTCCGGGACAGGACTTCTGAGCAGTTCTTC	CASSFRDRTSEQFF
TRBD2	few	TRBV6-4	TRBJ2-3	TGTGCCAGCAGTGACGACAGCGGGGGGACCACAGATACGCAGTATTTT	CASSDDSGGTTDTQYF
.	few	TRBV15	TRBJ2-5	TGTGCCACCAGCAGAGATCAGGGCCAAGAGACCCAGTACTTC	CATSRDQGQETQYF
.	.	TRBV3-1	TRBJ2-5	TGTGCCAGCAGCCCACTTACATCGCCAGCGGAGACCCAGTACTTC	CASSPLTSPAETQYF
TRBD2	.	TRBV2	TRBJ2-3	TGTGCCACCACTAGCGGGCCCGGGGATACGCAGTATTTT	CATTSGPGDTQYF
TRBD2	.	TRBV11-2	TRBJ2-5	TGTGCCAGCAGCCTAACTAGCGGGGTCAATATGGGAGAGACCCAGTACTTC	CASSLTSGVNMGETQYF
.	few	TRBV4-1	TRBJ2-2	TGCGCCAGCAGCTATCTCCGGGACAACACCGGGGAGCTGTTTTTT	CASSYLRDNTGELFF
.	few	TRBV7-3	TRBJ2-5	TGTGCCAGCAGCTTAACGGGGGATGAAGAGACCCAGTACTTC	CASSLTGDEETQYF
TRBD1	.	TRBV3-1	TRBJ1-5	TGTGCCAGCAGCCAAAGTACACAGGGGTTAAGAAATCAGCCCCAGCATTTT	CASSQSTQGLRNQPQHF
.	.	TRBV6-2/TRBV6-3	TRBJ2-1	TGTGCCAGCAGTTTGGTCGCACTCAATGAGCAGTTCTTC	CASSLVALNEQFF
TRBD2	.	TRBV11-2	TRBJ2-2	TGTGCCAGCAGCTCCTCCGTGGGGACTAAGACCGGGGAGCTGTATTTT	CASSSSVGTKTGELYF